Below, 10 T cell receptor beta chains from the same sample are listed, as sequenced in a study of shared clonotypes between healthy human individuals. Some clones are missing from TCRdb's copy, which holds only in-frame ones; the method was immunoSEQ multiplex PCR. The sample yields some 1.5 million clones, approximately 98% seen once. Sequenced input: naive CD4+ T cells sorted from blood. Stated subset: CD45RA+ positively selected. Source of these receptors: a young man in good health.

This chain links TRBV7-2 with TRBJ2-7; tentative D call: TRBD2 (6 bases). Trimming stripped 1 base from V and 7 bases from J, with 14 bases between. This CDR3 is built from 14 residues. Germline lookup yields CDR1 SGHTA and CDR2 FQGNSA. The CDR3 bases are TGTGCCAGCAGCTTAGAGGTCTTGGCGGGGGAGCAGTACTTC. Residues: CASSLEVLAGEQYF. Full variable domain (outside the CDR3, taken from reference TRBV7-2 and TRBJ2-7): GAGVSQSPSNKVTEKGKDVELRCDPISGHTALYWYRQSLGQGLEFLIYFQGNSAPDKSGLPSDRFSAERTGGSVSTLTIQRTQQEDSAVYLCASSLEVLAGEQYFGPGTRLTVT.

This clone has a single count. The chain carries TRBV5-5 and TRBJ2-5, with a weak D call TRBD1 (5 bases). From germline, CDR1 is SGHKS and CDR2 YYEKEE (reference sequence). The ends were cut back, 4 bases at V and 2 bases at J, with 9 bases in the middle. The CDR3 is 13 amino acids. The CDR3 spells CASSDDSQETQYF. The CDR3 coding sequence is TGTGCCAGCAGCGATGACAGTCAAGAGACCCAGTACTTC.

J is TRBJ2-1 and V is TRBV5-8, with 16 positions matching TRBD2. The J segment lost 1 base and the V segment lost 2 bases, leaving 9 bases of the junction unmatched. Germline loops: CDR1 SGHTS, CDR2 YDEGEE. This CDR3 has 20 amino acids. This CDR3 reads CASSFAGTSGRARSYNEQFF. Here the CDR3 DNA reads TGTGCCAGCAGCTTCGCCGGGACTAGCGGGAGGGCCAGGTCCTACAATGAGCAGTTCTTC. Full variable domain (rest looked up from reference TRBV5-8 and TRBJ2-1): EAGVTQSPTHLIKTRGQQATLRCSPISGHTSVYWYQQALGLGLQFLLWYDEGEERNRGNFPPRFSGRQFPNYSSELNVNALELEDSALYLCASSFAGTSGRARSYNEQFFGPGTRLTVL.

This rearrangement joins TRBV11-2 to TRBJ2-5; 10 positions match TRBD2. V dropped 3 bases and J dropped 5; count of bases not matched to a gene: 15. The CDR3 consists of 18 residues. Germline CDR1 and CDR2: SGHAT and FQNNGV. CDR3 sequence reads: CASSFNLASGSMGETQYF. The CDR3 region has the DNA TGTGCCAGCAGCTTTAATCTAGCTAGCGGGAGTATGGGGGAGACCCAGTACTTC.

To note about this clone: This same CDR3 is encoded by further DNA sequences in the sample. This chain connects TRBV6-5 to TRBJ2-7; possible D gene TRBD1, 6 bases. This CDR3 has 13 amino acids. Germline values: CDR1 MNHEY, CDR2 SVGAGI. Trimming shortened V by 7 bases and J by 2 bases, and 12 bases separated the two germline ends. The CDR3 DNA reads TGTGCCAGCACGCGGGCAGGGGCCTACGAGCAGTACTTC. This codes for CASTRAGAYEQYF.

The CDR3 is CASSGGQGRTDTQYF. DNA of the CDR3: TGTGCCAGCAGTGGCGGACAGGGTCGCACAGATACGCAGTATTTT. This chain uses TRBV6-1 with TRBJ2-3, with 8 bases identical to TRBD1. Germline V gene lookup returns CDR1 MNHNS and CDR2 SASEGT. Losses at the gene ends were 4 bases for V and 1 base for J; bases not matched to a gene: 4. The CDR3 loop spans 15 amino acids.

The chain uses TRBV9 and TRBJ2-1; TRBD2 aligns across 9 bases. CDR1 SGDLS and CDR2 YYNGEE come from the germline V gene. After removal of 6 bases from V and 7 bases from J, the junction contained 11 bases not matched to a gene. The CDR3 totals 15 residues. The CDR3 nucleotides are TGTGCCAGCATTAACGGTAGCGGGGGAAAAAATGAGCAGTTCTTC. Translating it yields CASINGSGGKNEQFF.

The chain couples TRBV5-4 to TRBJ2-7; no firm D call. From germline, CDR1 is SGHNT and CDR2 YYREEE (reference sequence). The CDR3 is 14 residues long. Trimming cost V 0 bases and J 0 bases, with 7 bases left between them. This CDR3 reads CASSLEANSYEQYF. CDR3 bases: TGTGCCAGCAGCTTGGAAGCCAACTCCTACGAGCAGTACTTC.

The chain employs TRBV7-2 and TRBJ2-5; D is unresolved. CDR3 length: 12 residues. Deletions cut 4 bases from V and 9 bases from J, with 12 bases between. The V gene's germline CDR1 is SGHTA and CDR2 FQGNSA. DNA for the CDR3: TGTGCCAGCAGCTCCCTTCAGTTGTCCCAGTACTTC. It yields the protein CASSSLQLSQYF. Looking up the rest from reference TRBV7-2 and TRBJ2-5 gives the full variable domain: GAGVSQSPSNKVTEKGKDVELRCDPISGHTALYWYRQSLGQGLEFLIYFQGNSAPDKSGLPSDRFSAERTGGSVSTLTIQRTQQEDSAVYLCASSSLQLSQYFGPGTRLLVL.

The chain carries TRBV2 and TRBJ2-1, with D unresolved. Germline CDR1 SNHLY, CDR2 FYNNEI. This CDR3 comprises 12 residues. CDR3 loop: CASAGSYNEQFF. DNA of the CDR3: TGTGCGTCAGCTGGGTCCTACAATGAGCAGTTCTTC.